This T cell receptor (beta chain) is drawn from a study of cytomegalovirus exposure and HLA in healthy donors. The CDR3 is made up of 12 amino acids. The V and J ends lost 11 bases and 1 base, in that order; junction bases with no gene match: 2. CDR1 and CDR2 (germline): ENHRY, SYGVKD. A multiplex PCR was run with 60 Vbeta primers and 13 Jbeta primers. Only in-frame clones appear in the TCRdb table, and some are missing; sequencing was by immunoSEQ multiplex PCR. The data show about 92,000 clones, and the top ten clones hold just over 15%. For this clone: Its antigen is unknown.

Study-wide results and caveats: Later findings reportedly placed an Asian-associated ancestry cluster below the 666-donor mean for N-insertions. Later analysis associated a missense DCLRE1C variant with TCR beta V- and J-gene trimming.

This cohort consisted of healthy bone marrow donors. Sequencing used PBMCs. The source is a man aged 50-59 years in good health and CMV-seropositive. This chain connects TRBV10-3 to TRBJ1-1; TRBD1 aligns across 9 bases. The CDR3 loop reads CAVQGANTEAFF. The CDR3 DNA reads TGTGCCGTACAGGGGGCGAACACTGAAGCTTTCTTT.